The 14 T cell receptor beta chains below all came from one sample that was sequenced in a study of glioma-infiltrating T cells. TCR alpha and beta CDR3 regions were amplified from RNA using iRepertoire nested multiplex PCR. One entry per CDR3 protein results from TCRdb running MiXCR on the multiplex PCR reads. Of about 410,000 distinct CDR3 sequences in the sample, roughly 41% were seen once. The material sequenced was glioma tissue, nonneoplastic brain tissue, or PBMCs (not recorded which). The receptors shown here come from a human donor with low-grade glioma or glioblastoma, undergoing nonglioma brain surgery, or in good health (not recorded which).

This chain connects TRBV7-9 to TRBJ2-1; 9 nucleotides match TRBD1. The germline CDR1 and CDR2 sequences are SEHNR and FQNEAQ (reference sequence). The J segment lost 5 bases and the V segment lost 6 bases, leaving 5 bases of the junction unmatched. The CDR3 has 14 residues. In DNA form, the CDR3 reads TGTGCCAGCAGGCCGTGGGACAGGGACAATGAGCAGTTCTTC. Translating it yields CASRPWDRDNEQFF.

Concerning this clonotype itself: The germline gene is not matched at one end of the junction; a read error may be the cause. The chain employs TRBV6-2 or TRBV6-3 and TRBJ1-2; D uncertain. Germline V gives CDR1 MNHEY, CDR2 SVGEGT. This CDR3 region has 14 residues. The CDR3 spells CASSRQARACGTSF. CDR3 coding DNA: TGTGCCAGCAGTCGACAAGCACGGGCATGTGGAACTTCCTTC.

Turning to this clonotype: Being one base from a much bigger clone, this may be a read error. J is TRBJ1-1 and V is TRBV4-2, with D perhaps matching TRBD1 (6 bases). CDR1 LGHNA and CDR2 YNFKEQ come from the germline V gene. The CDR3 sequence is 13 residues long. CDR3 DNA: TGTGCCAGCAGCCAAGTTGGGGACACTGAAGCTTTATTT. The encoded protein is CASSQVGDTEALF.

This clonotype was found a few times. The J gene is TRBJ1-1, the V gene TRBV7-9, with D maybe TRBD1 (5 bases). In germline, CDR1 is SEHNR, CDR2 FQNEAQ (reference sequence). V was cut by 8 bases and J by 8 bases, with 9 bases left in between. This CDR3 contains 10 residues. CDR3 nucleotide sequence: TGTGCCAGCCGGGGGAGGGAAGCTTTCTTT. This gives the protein CASRGREAFF.

In this sample, this clonotype turned up a few times. The chain carries TRBV4-3 and TRBJ2-1, with a tentative D call TRBD2 (6 bases). There are 15 residues in the CDR3. Between the trimmed V and J ends, which lost 1 base and 2 bases, there was a span of 9 bases. CDR1 is LGHNA and CDR2 is YSLEER in the germline V gene. CDR3 sequence reads: CASSQVGTAYNEQFF. CDR3 DNA sequence: TGCGCCAGCAGCCAAGTGGGGACTGCCTACAATGAGCAGTTCTTC.

This clonotype was found many times. This chain joins TRBV6-1 and TRBJ1-2; D possibly corresponds to TRBD1 (5 bases). The V gene lost 6 bases and the J gene lost 2 bases, with 10 bases spanning the gap. The germline CDR1 and CDR2 sequences are MNHNS and SASEGT. This CDR3 is built from 13 residues. The CDR3 reads CASRPRENYGYTF. The CDR3 nucleotides read TGTGCCAGCAGACCCAGGGAAAACTATGGCTACACCTTC.

This sequence joins TRBV3-1 and TRBJ2-7, with 11 bases lining up with TRBD2. CDR1 and CDR2 (germline): LGHDT, YNNKEL (reference sequence). This CDR3 has 16 residues. The trim removed 1 base at V and 3 bases at J, leaving 5 bases unmatched. DNA for the CDR3: TGTGCCAGCAGCCAAGGACTAGCGGGGAATGGCTACGAGCAGTACTTC. As protein: CASSQGLAGNGYEQYF.

Details on this clonotype: A much bigger clone sits one base away, suggesting this may be a read error. This chain joins TRBV4-2 and TRBJ1-5; 7 bases are shared with TRBD1. This CDR3 has 14 residues. Looked up from germline, CDR1 is LGHNA and CDR2 is YNFKEQ. CDR3 loop: CASRARGSNQAQHF. The DNA of the CDR3 is TGTGCCAGCAGGGCCAGGGGGAGCAATCAGGCCCAGCATTTT.

In its sample, this clonotype was seen a few times. The chain recombines TRBV6-2 or TRBV6-3 with TRBJ1-5; TRBD1 matches at 10 bases. V shed 0 bases, J shed 6 bases, and the junction held 8 bases outside the gene matches. The CDR3 has 17 amino acids. The germline CDR1 and CDR2 sequences are MNHEY and SVGEGT. This chain's CDR3 is CASSYSIRTGGGQPQHF. CDR3 in DNA: TGTGCCAGCAGTTACTCGATACGGACAGGGGGGGGTCAGCCCCAGCATTTT.

The chain links TRBV28 to TRBJ2-7; 7 bases fit TRBD1. The trim removed 1 base at V and 0 bases at J, leaving 9 bases unmatched. CDR1 and CDR2 (germline): MDHEN, SYDVKM. CDR3 length: 17 residues. As DNA, the CDR3 is TGTGCCAGCAGTTTATACCCGGCCGGACAGGCCTCCTACGAGCAGTACTTC. Residues: CASSLYPAGQASYEQYF.

Turning to this clonotype: One end of the junction varies from germline; a read error may be responsible. The J gene is TRBJ2-7, the V gene TRBV25-1; 8 bases are a match to TRBD1. This CDR3 has 15 residues. Germline V gene sequence: CDR1 MGHDK, CDR2 SYGVNS. The CDR3 coding sequence is TGCGCCAGCAGCCAAGAGGACAGGGCTACCTACGAGCAGTACTTC. This translates into CASSQEDRATYEQYF.

This clonotype was seen at least ten times. The V call is TRBV4-2, the J call TRBJ2-1; possible D gene TRBD1, 6 bases. This CDR3 spans 16 amino acids. Per germline, CDR1 LGHNA and CDR2 YNFKEQ. V shed 4 bases and J shed 8 bases, with 21 bases lying between them. The CDR3 spells CASSLRHGGTKDEQFF. CDR3 sequence (DNA): TGTGCCAGCAGCCTACGACATGGGGGCACGAAGGATGAGCAGTTCTTC.

A remark on this clonotype: Being one base from a much bigger clone, this may be a read error. The chain links TRBV20-1 to TRBJ2-1, with D possibly being TRBD1 (6 bases). This CDR3 is 12 amino acids long. The germline gives CDR1 DFQATT, CDR2 SNEGSKA (reference sequence). The V and J ends lost 3 bases and 5 bases respectively, with 8 bases between them. CDR3 DNA sequence: TGCAGTGCTAGCAACAGGGACAATGAGCAGTTCTTC. This sequence encodes CSASNRDNEQFF.

This clonotype occurred a few times. The chain joins TRBV29-1 to TRBJ2-1, with 10 nucleotides matching TRBD2. V lost 6 bases and J lost 4; bases outside the gene matches: 6. The CDR3 has 14 amino acids. Per germline, CDR1 SQVTM and CDR2 ANQGSEA. DNA for the CDR3: TGCAGCGTAAGCCTAGCGGGAGTTTACAATGAGCAGTTCTTC. Its translation is CSVSLAGVYNEQFF.